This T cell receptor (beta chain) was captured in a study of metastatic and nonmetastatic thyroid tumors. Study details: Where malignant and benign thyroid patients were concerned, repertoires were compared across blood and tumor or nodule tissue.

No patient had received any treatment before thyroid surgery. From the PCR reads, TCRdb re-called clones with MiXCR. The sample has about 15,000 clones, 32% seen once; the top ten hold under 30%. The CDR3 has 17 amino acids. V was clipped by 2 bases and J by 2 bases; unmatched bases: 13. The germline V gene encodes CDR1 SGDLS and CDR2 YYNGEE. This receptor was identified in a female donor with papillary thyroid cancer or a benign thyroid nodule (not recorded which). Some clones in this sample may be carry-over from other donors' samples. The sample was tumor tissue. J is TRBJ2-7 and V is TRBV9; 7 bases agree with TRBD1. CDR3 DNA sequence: TGTGCCAGCAGCGTCCCCCTCCGCCAGGGGGTACCCTACGAGCAGTACTTC. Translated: CASSVPLRQGVPYEQYF.